The source of this TCR beta chain is a study of T cell responses to AZD1222 COVID-19 vaccine. Regarding the study as a whole: Among the donors, most were white British and more were female, and clonal diversity was possibly underestimated. Baseline antibody screening turned up just a handful of seropositive AZD1222 recipients.

Germline V gives CDR1 MDHEN, CDR2 SYDVKM. The CDR3 is made up of 13 amino acids. The V end was cut by 8 bases, the J end by 8 bases, with 16 bases between. Sequencing used immunoSEQ multiplex PCR; TCRdb keeps in-frame clones, though not all of them. This table holds 150,000 or so clones, just under 95% found once. As for this clone: Its antigen is not known.

The chain employs TRBV28 and TRBJ2-1; no clear D gene. This clonotype was sampled from an adult in good health. Here the sequenced sample was peripheral blood, taken on day 0 of AZD1222 vaccination. The CDR3 region is CASLGWVRDEQFF. The CDR3 DNA sequence: TGTGCCAGCCTGGGGTGGGTTCGCGATGAGCAGTTCTTC.